The sequence of this T cell receptor beta chain was determined in a study of blood T cell repertoires in COVID-19. Germline CDR1 is LNHDA and CDR2 is SQIVND (reference sequence). V was trimmed by 7 bases and J by 0 bases, leaving 15 bases between them. This CDR3 is built from 15 residues. Generated by immunoSEQ multiplex PCR, the TCRdb table keeps only in-frame clones and is missing some. The sample records about 220,000 clones, 82% being singletons. The chain employs TRBV19 and TRBJ1-1; possible D gene TRBD1, 6 bases. This TCR came from a woman aged 80 or over with COVID-19, enrolled during active disease. Sequencing was carried out using peripheral blood. DNA for the CDR3: TGTGCCAGTAACAGGGACGGAGCGGTGAACACTGAAGCTTTCTTT. Protein product: CASNRDGAVNTEAFF.